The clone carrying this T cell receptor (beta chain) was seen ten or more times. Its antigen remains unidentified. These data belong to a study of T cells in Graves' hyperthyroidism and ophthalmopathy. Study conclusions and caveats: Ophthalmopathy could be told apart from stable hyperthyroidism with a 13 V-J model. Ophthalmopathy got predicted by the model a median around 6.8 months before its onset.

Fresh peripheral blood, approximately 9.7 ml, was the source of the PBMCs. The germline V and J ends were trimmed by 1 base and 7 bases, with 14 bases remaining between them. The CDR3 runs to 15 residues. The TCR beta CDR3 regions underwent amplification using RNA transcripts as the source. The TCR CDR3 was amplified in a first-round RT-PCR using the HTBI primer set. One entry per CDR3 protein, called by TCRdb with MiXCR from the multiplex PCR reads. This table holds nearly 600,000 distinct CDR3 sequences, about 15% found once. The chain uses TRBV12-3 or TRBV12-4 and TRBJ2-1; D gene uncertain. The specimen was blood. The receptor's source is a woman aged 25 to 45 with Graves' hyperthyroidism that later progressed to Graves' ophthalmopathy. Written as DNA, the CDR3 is TGTGCCAGCAGTTTAGGCCGGGTCCTCGGTAATGAGCAGTTCTTC. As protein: CASSLGRVLGNEQFF.